These 5 T cell receptor beta chains came from one sample sequenced in a study of T cells in Graves' hyperthyroidism and ophthalmopathy. There were TCR beta CDR3 regions amplified from RNA transcripts. The study used the HTBI primer set for a first-round RT-PCR of the TCR CDR3. Each CDR3 protein is one row after TCRdb ran MiXCR on the multiplex PCR reads. The sample holds some 350,000 distinct CDR3 sequences, 15% to 19% seen once. The specimen sequenced was blood. The receptors come from a woman aged 18-30 years with Graves' hyperthyroidism that later progressed to Graves' ophthalmopathy.

In its sample, this clonotype was seen a few times. This rearrangement joins TRBV24-1 to TRBJ1-1; possibly TRBD1 for D (5 bases). This CDR3 comprises 15 residues. V was cut by 7 bases and J by 3 bases, with 17 bases left in between. The germline V gene encodes CDR1 KGHDR and CDR2 SFDVKD. The CDR3 DNA follows: TGTGCCACCAGGGGCCCAGGGTTACCCGACACTGAAGCTTTCTTT. This sequence encodes CATRGPGLPDTEAFF.

Comments on this clonotype: A read error may be the cause here, since a much bigger clone is one base away. The V call is TRBV12-3 or TRBV12-4, the J call TRBJ1-4; D possibly corresponds to TRBD1 (6 bases). The CDR3 has 18 amino acids. V shed 4 bases and J shed 0 bases, with 18 bases lying between them. The CDR3, as DNA: TGTGCCAGCAGTTACGAGGCAGGGGCGACTGCAACTAATGAAAAACTGTTTTTT. Protein: CASSYEAGATATNEKLFF.

This clonotype was seen a few times. V gene TRBV7-9 combines with J gene TRBJ1-2; D unresolved. V was shortened by 1 base and J by 3 bases, with 12 bases between the two germline ends. The CDR3 is 15 amino acids. Germline CDR1 is SEHNR and CDR2 is FQNEAQ (reference sequence). CDR3 coding DNA: TGTGCCAGCAGCTTAGATAAAGTGTCGGACTATGGCTACACCTTC. This translates into CASSLDKVSDYGYTF.

The genes are TRBV12-3 or TRBV12-4 and TRBJ2-1, with 7 positions matching TRBD1. With 10 bases clipped from V and 9 bases from J, the junction kept 9 bases outside the gene matches. The CDR3 covers 12 residues. The CDR3 bases are TGTGCCACCGTGACAGGGCCCGGTGAGCAGTTCTTC. As protein: CATVTGPGEQFF.

The rearrangement links TRBV20-1 to TRBJ2-1, with D perhaps matching TRBD1 or TRBD2 (6 bases each). The V end lost 3 bases, the J end lost 6 bases, and 15 bases lay between the germline ends. From germline, CDR1 is DFQATT and CDR2 SNEGSKA (reference sequence). This CDR3 is 14 amino acids long. For the CDR3, the DNA is TGCAGTGCTAGCCCTAGGGGGGCTACCAATGAGCAGTTCTTC. It yields the protein CSASPRGATNEQFF.